The rows below give T cell receptor beta chains drawn from one sample of a study of blood T cell repertoires in COVID-19. This table comes from immunoSEQ multiplex PCR, and its TCRdb copy is limited to in-frame clones, with some not included. This sample has roughly 200,000 clones, with around 80% found just once. Sequencing was performed on peripheral blood. Receptor source: an elderly woman with COVID-19, enrolled during active disease. Both conserved end residues are part of each CDR3. Each record gives: V gene, J gene, clone size, D gene, CDR3 length, CDR3 DNA, CDR3 protein. D genes are given only for firm matches. Size is stated for part of the rows, as once, few or many counts, or as a class when the clone is expanded.

V gene: TRBV24-1
J gene: TRBJ1-5
clone size: NA
D gene: NA
CDR3 length: 10
CDR3 DNA: TGTGCCACCCCTGATCAGCCCCAGCATTTT
CDR3 protein: CATPDQPQHF

V gene: TRBV5-6
J gene: TRBJ1-1
clone size: NA
D gene: NA
CDR3 length: 14
CDR3 DNA: TGTGCCAGCAGCTTGGGGCAGAAGAACACTGAAGCTTTCTTT
CDR3 protein: CASSLGQKNTEAFF

V gene: TRBV2
J gene: TRBJ2-2
clone size: NA
D gene: TRBD1
CDR3 length: 15
CDR3 DNA: TGTGCCAGCAGGGGGACAGGGCGGAACACCGGGGAGCTGTTTTTT
CDR3 protein: CASRGTGRNTGELFF

V gene: TRBV7-6
J gene: TRBJ2-3
clone size: NA
D gene: NA
CDR3 length: 15
CDR3 DNA: TGTGCCAGCAGCTCCGGTTCGAATCCCACAGATACGCAGTATTTT
CDR3 protein: CASSSGSNPTDTQYF

V gene: TRBV6-5
J gene: TRBJ1-2
clone size: few
D gene: NA
CDR3 length: 13
CDR3 DNA: TGTGCCACGGTGGGGGGAAACCTCTATGGCTACACCTTC
CDR3 protein: CATVGGNLYGYTF

V gene: TRBV5-5
J gene: TRBJ1-1
clone size: NA
D gene: NA
CDR3 length: 13
CDR3 DNA: TGTGCCAGCAAGGCACCGGGGAACACTGAAGCTTTCTTT
CDR3 protein: CASKAPGNTEAFF

V gene: TRBV28
J gene: TRBJ1-5
clone size: NA
D gene: NA
CDR3 length: 16
CDR3 DNA: TGTGCCAGCAGTTTAACGCGTCCGGGGGGAGCGCAGCCCCAGCATTTT
CDR3 protein: CASSLTRPGGAQPQHF

V gene: TRBV21-1
J gene: TRBJ2-5
clone size: NA
D gene: NA
CDR3 length: 21
CDR3 DNA: NA
CDR3 protein: CASSKRAVGTGARKGRETQYF

V gene: TRBV9
J gene: TRBJ1-2
clone size: NA
D gene: NA
CDR3 length: 15
CDR3 DNA: TGTGCCAGCAGCGATCGACAGCGTTCTAACTATGGCTACACCTTC
CDR3 protein: CASSDRQRSNYGYTF

V gene: TRBV9
J gene: TRBJ2-2
clone size: many
D gene: TRBD2
CDR3 length: 18
CDR3 DNA: TGTGCCAGCAGCCCCCAAGGAAGGGCTAGCGGAAACACCGGGGAGCTGTTTTTT
CDR3 protein: CASSPQGRASGNTGELFF

V gene: TRBV3-1/TRBV3-2
J gene: TRBJ1-1
clone size: NA
D gene: TRBD1
CDR3 length: 13
CDR3 DNA: TGTGCCAGCAGCCAGGGACAGGGGATGGTGGCTTTCTTT
CDR3 protein: CASSQGQGMVAFF

V gene: TRBV12-3/TRBV12-4
J gene: TRBJ2-7
clone size: few
D gene: NA
CDR3 length: 13
CDR3 DNA: TGTGCCAGCAGTTTAGCACAGTCCTACGAGCAGTACTTC
CDR3 protein: CASSLAQSYEQYF

V gene: TRBV3-1/TRBV3-2
J gene: TRBJ1-6
clone size: NA
D gene: TRBD1
CDR3 length: 15
CDR3 DNA: TGTGCCAGCAGCATTTCACAGGGGGCTTATTCACCCCTCCACTTT
CDR3 protein: CASSISQGAYSPLHF

V gene: TRBV6-1
J gene: TRBJ1-3
clone size: NA
D gene: NA
CDR3 length: 14
CDR3 DNA: TGTGCCAGCAGTGAACAGGGATCTGGAAACACCATATATTTT
CDR3 protein: CASSEQGSGNTIYF

V gene: TRBV4-2
J gene: TRBJ2-3
clone size: NA
D gene: TRBD2
CDR3 length: 19
CDR3 DNA: TGTGCCAGCAGCCAAGACGGTTTTCTGGGACTAGCGGGGGACCAACGGCAGTATTTT
CDR3 protein: CASSQDGFLGLAGDQRQYF

V gene: TRBV7-2
J gene: TRBJ2-7
clone size: NA
D gene: NA
CDR3 length: 13
CDR3 DNA: TGTGCCAGCAGCTTAGCGCGGCAGTACGAGCAGTACTTC
CDR3 protein: CASSLARQYEQYF

V gene: TRBV2
J gene: TRBJ1-5
clone size: NA
D gene: TRBD1
CDR3 length: 16
CDR3 DNA: TGTGCCAGCAGCTACACTCCGGGACAGGGGCACCAGCCCCAGCATTTT
CDR3 protein: CASSYTPGQGHQPQHF

V gene: TRBV28
J gene: TRBJ1-2
clone size: NA
D gene: NA
CDR3 length: 12
CDR3 DNA: TGTGCCAGCGGGAGGGGCTTAGGTGGCTACACCTTC
CDR3 protein: CASGRGLGGYTF

V gene: TRBV7-2
J gene: TRBJ2-2
clone size: NA
D gene: TRBD1
CDR3 length: 15
CDR3 DNA: TGTGCCAGCAGCCTCAGGGGGCTAAACACCGGGGAGCTGTTTTTT
CDR3 protein: CASSLRGLNTGELFF

V gene: TRBV19
J gene: TRBJ1-3
clone size: few
D gene: NA
CDR3 length: 15
CDR3 DNA: TGTGCCAGTAGTGCCGAACAGGGAATTGGAAACACCATATATTTT
CDR3 protein: CASSAEQGIGNTIYF

V gene: TRBV25-1
J gene: TRBJ2-5
clone size: once
D gene: TRBD2
CDR3 length: 16
CDR3 DNA: TGTGCCAGCAGTGAATATTGGTCGGGGGGGGCTGAGACCCAGTACTTC
CDR3 protein: CASSEYWSGGAETQYF

V gene: TRBV15
J gene: TRBJ1-4
clone size: NA
D gene: TRBD1
CDR3 length: 17
CDR3 DNA: TGTGCCACCAGCCCTTCTGGACAGGGAGGGATAAATGAAAAACTGTTTTTT
CDR3 protein: CATSPSGQGGINEKLFF

V gene: TRBV5-1
J gene: TRBJ2-2
clone size: NA
D gene: TRBD2
CDR3 length: 16
CDR3 DNA: TGCGCCAGCAGCTTGCTTGGGACTACAGGCACCGGGGAGCTGTTTTTT
CDR3 protein: CASSLLGTTGTGELFF

V gene: TRBV29-1
J gene: TRBJ2-2
clone size: NA
D gene: NA
CDR3 length: 15
CDR3 DNA: TGCAGCGTTGAAGATATGGCACAGAGAACCGGGGAGCTGTTTTTT
CDR3 protein: CSVEDMAQRTGELFF

V gene: TRBV11-1
J gene: TRBJ2-5
clone size: NA
D gene: NA
CDR3 length: 14
CDR3 DNA: TGTGCCAGCAGCTTGAGCGAGGGGGAAGAGACCCAGTACTTC
CDR3 protein: CASSLSEGEETQYF

V gene: TRBV5-1
J gene: TRBJ1-3
clone size: NA
D gene: NA
CDR3 length: 15
CDR3 DNA: TGCGCCAGCAGCTTCGGGAGCGCAGGTGGAAACACCATATATTTT
CDR3 protein: CASSFGSAGGNTIYF

V gene: TRBV5-8
J gene: TRBJ1-6
clone size: NA
D gene: NA
CDR3 length: 14
CDR3 DNA: TGTGCCAGCAGCTTCCAGGGGATTAGTTCACCCCTCCACTTT
CDR3 protein: CASSFQGISSPLHF

V gene: TRBV19
J gene: TRBJ2-2
clone size: NA
D gene: NA
CDR3 length: 14
CDR3 DNA: TGTGCCAGTAGGCTTCGACAGACCTACGGGGAGCTGTTTTTT
CDR3 protein: CASRLRQTYGELFF

V gene: TRBV7-2
J gene: TRBJ1-1
clone size: NA
D gene: NA
CDR3 length: 13
CDR3 DNA: TGTGCCAGCAGCTCTCAGGGATACACTGAAGCTTTCTTT
CDR3 protein: CASSSQGYTEAFF

V gene: TRBV5-4
J gene: TRBJ2-7
clone size: few
D gene: TRBD1
CDR3 length: 14
CDR3 DNA: TGTGCCAGCAGCTTGAGACAGGGGGATTACGAGCAGTACTTC
CDR3 protein: CASSLRQGDYEQYF

V gene: TRBV29-1
J gene: TRBJ1-2
clone size: NA
D gene: TRBD1
CDR3 length: 13
CDR3 DNA: TGCAGCGTCGGGGACAGGTCGGGCACTTTCTACACCTTC
CDR3 protein: CSVGDRSGTFYTF

V gene: TRBV6-2/TRBV6-3
J gene: TRBJ1-1
clone size: NA
D gene: TRBD1
CDR3 length: 17
CDR3 DNA: TGTGCCAGCAGTTACTCGGGACAGGAGATACCGAACACTGAAGCTTTCTTT
CDR3 protein: CASSYSGQEIPNTEAFF

V gene: TRBV6-6
J gene: TRBJ2-7
clone size: NA
D gene: TRBD1
CDR3 length: 15
CDR3 DNA: TGTGCCAGCAGTTATTCTGGGACAGCGGCCTACGAGCAGTACTTC
CDR3 protein: CASSYSGTAAYEQYF

V gene: TRBV30
J gene: TRBJ2-7
clone size: few
D gene: TRBD1
CDR3 length: 14
CDR3 DNA: TGTGCCTGCACCCGACGTCAACAGGGGGACGAGCAGTACTTC
CDR3 protein: CACTRRQQGDEQYF

V gene: TRBV7-2
J gene: TRBJ2-1
clone size: NA
D gene: TRBD2
CDR3 length: 16
CDR3 DNA: TGTGCCAGCAGCTTGGCTAGCGGGGGGTTTTACAATGAGCAGTTCTTC
CDR3 protein: CASSLASGGFYNEQFF

V gene: TRBV6-5
J gene: TRBJ1-4
clone size: once
D gene: NA
CDR3 length: 15
CDR3 DNA: TGTGCCAGCAGGGTAGACAGGATCCATAATGAAAAACTGTTTTTT
CDR3 protein: CASRVDRIHNEKLFF

V gene: TRBV6-6
J gene: TRBJ2-4
clone size: NA
D gene: TRBD1
CDR3 length: 16
CDR3 DNA: TGTGCCAGCACTTCGGGACAGTTAATAGCCAAAAACATTCAGTACTTC
CDR3 protein: CASTSGQLIAKNIQYF